One and the same sample provided the 21 T cell receptor beta chains below, sequenced in a study of blood T cell repertoires in COVID-19. Method: immunoSEQ multiplex PCR; TCRdb's copy keeps in-frame clones and lacks some. The data hold 110,000 or so clones, with approximately 89% observed a single time. Source material: peripheral blood. These TCRs come from an older woman with COVID-19, enrolled during active disease.

The chain links TRBV5-4 to TRBJ2-2, with 10 bases fitting TRBD2. After removal of 0 bases from V and 2 bases from J, the junction contained 1 base not matched to a gene. The germline V gene encodes CDR1 SGHNT and CDR2 YYREEE (reference sequence). CDR3 length: 16 amino acids. In DNA, the CDR3 is TGTGCCAGCAGCTTGGTAGCGGGGGGAAACACCGGGGAGCTGTTTTTT. It is translated as CASSLVAGGNTGELFF.

J is TRBJ2-5 and V is TRBV5-4; possible D gene TRBD1, 6 bases. Trimming stripped 0 bases from V and 3 bases from J, with 18 bases between. This CDR3 region has 17 residues. Germline V lookup: CDR1 SGHNT, CDR2 YYREEE (reference sequence). The CDR3 DNA reads TGTGCCAGCAGCTTGGCTTCGCGGGCCGGGACAAAAGAGACCCAGTACTTC. Protein: CASSLASRAGTKETQYF.

The DNA for the CDR3 is TGTGCCAGCAAGCCACCTGGGGAGGTCTACAATGAGCAGTTCTTC. It specifies CASKPPGEVYNEQFF. The V gene is TRBV6-5, the J gene TRBJ2-1; D perhaps matches TRBD2 (6 bases). The germline V and J ends were trimmed by 7 bases and 3 bases, with 16 bases remaining between them. The germline gives CDR1 MNHEY, CDR2 SVGAGI. This CDR3 is built from 15 residues.

A few counts support this clone. The rearrangement uses TRBV5-4 and TRBJ1-2, with TRBD1 matching over 9 bases. CDR1 and CDR2 (germline): SGHNT, YYREEE (reference sequence). The CDR3 has 15 residues. J lost 5 bases, V lost 0 bases, and 5 bases had no gene match. The CDR3 region has the DNA TGTGCCAGCAGCTTGGGGACAGGGGAGGGGTATGGCTACACCTTC. This gives the protein CASSLGTGEGYGYTF.

This chain links TRBV11-2 with TRBJ1-5, with D perhaps matching TRBD1 (6 bases). The germline V gene encodes CDR1 SGHAT and CDR2 FQNNGV. The V and J ends lost 3 bases and 0 bases respectively, with 6 bases between them. CDR3 size: 14 residues. In nucleotides, the CDR3 is TGTGCCAGCAGCTTGACAGGTAGCAATCAGCCCCAGCATTTT. Residues: CASSLTGSNQPQHF.

The chain combines TRBV6-2 or TRBV6-3 with TRBJ1-2, with unresolved D. This CDR3 has 15 residues. Between the trimmed V and J ends, which lost 5 bases and 6 bases, there was a span of 19 bases. Germline V lookup: CDR1 MNHEY, CDR2 SVGEGT. In DNA, the CDR3 is TGTGCCAGCAGTATCTGGAGGGAAGGAATGGATGGCTACACCTTC. This codes for CASSIWREGMDGYTF.

The rearrangement links TRBV7-6 to TRBJ1-4; the D is unclear. Germline CDR1 is SGHVS and CDR2 is FNYEAQ. V was pared by 0 bases and J by 8 bases, with 10 bases between. The length of the CDR3 is 14 residues. CDR3 in DNA: TGTGCCAGCAGCTTAGCAGGCGGAGGGGAAAAACTGTTTTTT. This sequence encodes CASSLAGGGEKLFF.

J is TRBJ2-7 and V is TRBV5-8, with TRBD1 matching over 9 bases. The CDR3 covers 15 residues. CDR1 is SGHTS and CDR2 is YDEGEE in the germline V gene. J was trimmed by 2 bases and V by 3 bases; bases with no gene match: 6. The CDR3 DNA reads as TGTGCCAGCAGCTCCACAGGGGGCGATCCCTACGAGCAGTACTTC. It encodes CASSSTGGDPYEQYF.

The rearrangement joins TRBV30 to TRBJ1-3; D might be TRBD1 (6 bases). Trimming cost V 4 bases and J 0 bases, with 13 bases left between them. This CDR3 has 15 residues. Germline V gene data show CDR1 as GTSNPN and CDR2 as SVGIG (reference sequence). CDR3 coding DNA: TGTGCCTGGAATCAGGGGTCTCACTCTGGAAACACCATATATTTT. Amino acid sequence: CAWNQGSHSGNTIYF. The full variable domain, rest sourced from reference TRBV30 and TRBJ1-3, is SQTIHQWPATLVQPVGSPLSLECTVEGTSNPNLYWYRQAAGRGLQLLFYSVGIGQISSEVPQNLSASRPQDRQFILSSKKLLLSDSGFYLCAWNQGSHSGNTIYFGEGSWLTVV.

The rearrangement joins TRBV29-1 to TRBJ1-1; 8 nucleotides agree with TRBD1. This CDR3 has 13 residues. V gave up 8 bases and J gave up 3 bases; unmatched junction bases: 8. CDR1 and CDR2 (germline): SQVTM, ANQGSEA. Here the CDR3 reads CSTRTGSDTEAFF. The CDR3 DNA is TGCAGCACGAGGACAGGGTCGGACACTGAAGCTTTCTTT.

The chain combines TRBV7-9 with TRBJ2-1; 10 bases match TRBD2. This CDR3 spans 16 amino acids. CDR1 SEHNR and CDR2 FQNEAQ come from the germline V gene (reference sequence). The junction had 8 bases not matched to a gene; V was cut back by 4 bases and J by 5 bases. CDR3 sequence: CASSSSRTSGHNEQFF. CDR3 nucleotide sequence: TGTGCCAGCAGCTCCTCCCGGACTAGCGGTCACAATGAGCAGTTCTTC.

The chain is built from TRBV5-4 and TRBJ2-1, with TRBD2 identical over 13 bases. Trimming at V came to 2 bases and at J to 9 bases, leaving 5 bases not matched to a gene. Germline loops: CDR1 SGHNT, CDR2 YYREEE (reference sequence). CDR3 size: 15 residues. The CDR3 reads CASSFGLAGAGEQFF. The CDR3 region has the DNA TGTGCCAGCAGCTTCGGACTAGCGGGGGCTGGTGAGCAGTTCTTC.

The rearrangement joins TRBV3-1 (or the pseudogene TRBV3-2) to TRBJ1-1; D unclear. Germline V gives CDR1 LGHDT, CDR2 YNNKEL (reference sequence). The V end was cut by 0 bases, the J end by 5 bases, with 10 bases between. The CDR3 has 14 amino acids. The CDR3 loop is CASSQDPGWTEAFF. CDR3 nucleotide sequence: TGTGCCAGCAGCCAAGATCCCGGGTGGACTGAAGCTTTCTTT.

The chain joins TRBV3-1 (or the pseudogene TRBV3-2) to TRBJ1-6; 7 nucleotides line up with TRBD1. This CDR3 comprises 14 residues. The germline gives CDR1 LGHDT, CDR2 YNNKEL (reference sequence). Trimming took 8 bases from V and 7 from J; bases not matched to a gene: 8. CDR3 in amino acids: CASGGGRGNSPLHF. The CDR3, as DNA: TGTGCCAGCGGAGGGGGCCGGGGCAATTCACCCCTCCACTTT.

CDR3 sequence (DNA): TGTGCCAGCAGCTTAATGGGGGCGAGGACTGAAGCTTTCTTT. The encoded protein is CASSLMGARTEAFF. J is TRBJ1-1 and V is TRBV7-3, with a possible D match to TRBD1 (6 bases). The CDR3 covers 14 residues. Germline CDR1 reads SGHTA; CDR2 reads FQGTGA. V was cut by 1 base and J by 5 bases, with 11 bases left in between. The whole variable domain, filled in from reference TRBV7-3 and TRBJ1-1, reads GAGVSQTPSNKVTEKGKYVELRCDPISGHTALYWYRQSLGQGPEFLIYFQGTGAADDSGLPNDRFFAVRPEGSVSTLKIQRTERGDSAVYLCASSLMGARTEAFFGQGTRLTVV.

The V call is TRBV18, the J call TRBJ2-7; tentatively, D is TRBD2 (6 bases). V lost 7 bases and J lost 2, with 12 bases in between. CDR3 length: 13 amino acids. CDR1 is KGHSH and CDR2 is LQKENI in the germline V gene. The CDR3 nucleotides read TGTGCCAGCTACGGTGGGGGGACCTACGAGCAGTACTTC. Its protein is CASYGGGTYEQYF. Full variable domain (remainder filled in from reference TRBV18 and TRBJ2-7): NAGVMQNPRHLVRRRGQEARLRCSPMKGHSHVYWYRQLPEEGLKFMVYLQKENIIDESGMPKERFSAEFPKEGPSILRIQQVVRGDSAAYFCASYGGGTYEQYFGPGTRLTVT.

The gene calls are TRBV18 and TRBJ1-2; D is ambiguous. V was cut by 1 base and J by 4 bases, with 10 bases left in between. CDR1 is KGHSH, CDR2 LQKENI, per germline. The CDR3 is 14 residues long. The CDR3 sequence: CASSPRAEGYGYTF. The CDR3 DNA reads TGTGCCAGCTCACCACGGGCGGAGGGCTATGGCTACACCTTC.

The rearrangement links TRBV19 to TRBJ2-2; tentative D call: TRBD1 (6 bases). CDR1 and CDR2 (germline): LNHDA, SQIVND (reference sequence). The ends were cut back, 6 bases at V and 3 bases at J, with 11 bases in the middle. The CDR3 covers 14 residues. The CDR3 loop is CASRSQGYTGELFF. CDR3 in DNA: TGTGCCAGTAGATCTCAGGGGTACACCGGGGAGCTGTTTTTT.

V is TRBV18 and J is TRBJ1-1, with a tentative D call TRBD1 (6 bases). This CDR3 contains 13 residues. With 5 bases removed from V and 4 bases from J, the gap between germline ends came to 11 bases. Germline CDR1 KGHSH, CDR2 LQKENI. The chain's CDR3 is CASSVSGVTEAFF. DNA of the CDR3: TGTGCCAGCTCAGTCTCAGGGGTCACTGAAGCTTTCTTT.

The chain combines TRBV30 with TRBJ1-2, with D possibly TRBD1 on 6 matching bases. The CDR3 covers 13 residues. Germline loops: CDR1 GTSNPN, CDR2 SVGIG (reference sequence). V lost 5 bases and J 4 bases, leaving 14 bases between the germline ends. CDR3 in amino acids: CAWWTESSYGYTF. Written as DNA, the CDR3 is TGTGCCTGGTGGACAGAGTCGAGCTATGGCTACACCTTC.

The chain uses TRBV28 and TRBJ1-1; possibly TRBD1 for D (5 bases). From germline, CDR1 is MDHEN and CDR2 SYDVKM. CDR3 length equals 13 residues. The CDR3 protein is CVPPQGVFFEAFF. The CDR3 nucleotides are TGTGTCCCTCCGCAGGGTGTTTTTTTTGAGGCTTTCTTT.